Listed here are 9 T cell receptor beta chains from one sample, sequenced in a study of cytomegalovirus exposure and HLA in healthy donors. Researchers ran the PCR with 60 Vbeta and 13 Jbeta primers. TCRdb keeps only in-frame clones here, not all; method: immunoSEQ multiplex PCR. The sample records about 140,000 clones, about 68% being singletons. Specimen: PBMCs. The receptors derive from a human donor in good health.

The genes are TRBV11-3 and TRBJ2-4, with 7 bases that match TRBD1. Trimming at V came to 2 bases and at J to 0 bases, leaving 4 bases not matched to a gene. Germline CDR1 and CDR2: SGHNT and YENEEA. The CDR3 is 16 amino acids. Here the CDR3 DNA reads TGTGCCAGCAGCTTACGGGACAGCTTAGCCAAAAACATTCAGTACTTC. Translation: CASSLRDSLAKNIQYF.

CDR3 protein: CASTQDSLAREQYF. The CDR3, as DNA: TGTGCCAGCACTCAGGACAGTCTTGCCCGCGAGCAGTACTTC. The chain employs TRBV6-1 and TRBJ2-7, with D possibly being TRBD1 (6 bases). The CDR3 is 14 amino acids. Looked up from germline, CDR1 is MNHNS and CDR2 is SASEGT. V shed 7 bases and J shed 6 bases, with 19 bases lying between them.

The V call is TRBV27, the J call TRBJ2-2; perhaps TRBD1 as D (6 bases). Trimming removed 6 bases from V and 0 bases from J, with 11 bases in between. The CDR3 spans 15 residues. Germline V CDR1 and CDR2: MNHEY, SMNVEV (reference sequence). DNA for the CDR3: TGTGCCAGCAGAAGCGACAGGCCGAACACCGGGGAGCTGTTTTTT. Residues: CASRSDRPNTGELFF.

This clone has a handful of counts. V gene TRBV4-1 combines with J gene TRBJ1-1; TRBD1 is a possible D gene (5 bases). The CDR3 has 13 amino acids. V lost 7 bases, J lost 8 bases, and 17 bases lay in between. Germline V lookup: CDR1 MGHRA, CDR2 YSYEKL. CDR3 nucleotide sequence: TGCGCCAGCACCATCGACATACGGACAGAAGCTTTCTTT. Its protein product is CASTIDIRTEAFF.

The chain joins TRBV9 to TRBJ1-3; D gene uncertain. Trimming cost V 0 bases and J 2 bases, with 18 bases left between them. The CDR3 loop spans 18 amino acids. Germline CDR1 SGDLS, CDR2 YYNGEE. The DNA of the CDR3 is TGTGCCAGCAGCGTAGGCATAACCAGTGTATCCGCTGGAAACACCATATATTTT. Its translation is CASSVGITSVSAGNTIYF.

The V gene is TRBV25-1, the J gene TRBJ2-5; the D gene is possibly TRBD1 (7 bases). Germline V gene data show CDR1 as MGHDK and CDR2 as SYGVNS. This CDR3 has 12 amino acids. V was shortened by 4 bases and J by 14 bases, with 17 bases between the two germline ends. CDR3 DNA sequence: TGTGCCAGCAGTGTGGATCGGACAGGACTATACTTC. Its protein is CASSVDRTGLYF.

Here the CDR3 reads CASSRGTDYGYTF. DNA of the CDR3: TGTGCCAGCAGCCGAGGGACAGACTATGGCTACACCTTC. This chain joins TRBV14 and TRBJ1-2; 7 bases line up with TRBD1. The CDR3 extends over 13 amino acids. Trimming at V came to 4 bases and at J to 3 bases, leaving 2 bases not matched to a gene. Germline V lookup: CDR1 SGHDN, CDR2 FVKESK.

This clone turned up a few times. V gene TRBV13 combines with J gene TRBJ1-2; 9 bases agree with TRBD1. Looked up from germline, CDR1 is PRHDT and CDR2 is FYEKMQ (reference sequence). The CDR3 is 14 residues long. V lost 9 bases to trimming and J lost 5 bases; unmatched junction nucleotides: 10. The CDR3 DNA reads TGTGCCAGTGGGACAGGGCCGGAGGAGTATGGCTACACCTTC. This codes for CASGTGPEEYGYTF.

The J gene is TRBJ1-3, the V gene TRBV9, with TRBD1 matching 7 bases. This CDR3 region has 15 residues. The trim removed 7 bases at V and 0 bases at J, leaving 7 bases unmatched. Germline V gene sequence: CDR1 SGDLS, CDR2 YYNGEE. The CDR3 nucleotides read TGTGCCAGCGGTTCAGGGGGAGGCTCTGGAAACACCATATATTTT. Translating gives CASGSGGGSGNTIYF. The whole variable domain, filled in from reference TRBV9 and TRBJ1-3, reads DSGVTQTPKHLITATGQRVTLRCSPRSGDLSVYWYQQSLDQGLQFLIQYYNGEERAKGNILERFSAQQFPDLHSELNLSSLELGDSALYFCASGSGGGSGNTIYFGEGSWLTVV.